This is a list of T cell receptor beta chains from one sample in a study of shared clonotypes between healthy human individuals. Measured with immunoSEQ multiplex PCR; TCRdb has only the in-frame clones, and not every one. Here the sample spans roughly 600,000 clones, more than 95% being singletons. The material sequenced was naive CD8+ T cells sorted from blood. Receptors originate from a man between 25 and 39 years old in good health. CDR3s include the opening cysteine and the closing phenylalanine or tryptophan. D genes are given only for firm matches. The size entry is marked missing in some rows and otherwise reads once, few, many or a size class.

D,V,size,J,DNA,CDR3
TRBD2,TRBV6-5,.,TRBJ2-7,TGTGCCAGCAGTTACCGGCGGGAGCGGGACTACGAGCAGTACTTC,CASSYRRERDYEQYF
.,TRBV29-1,.,TRBJ2-2,TGCAGCGTTGAGTGGGGAGAGATGGGGAATACCGGGGAGCTGTTTTTT,CSVEWGEMGNTGELFF
.,TRBV6-1,once,TRBJ1-3,TGTGCCAGGGGAAGATCTGGAAACACCATATATTTT,CARGRSGNTIYF
TRBD1,TRBV28,few,TRBJ1-1,TGTGCCAGCAGCCCGGACAGGGAAGCTTTCTTT,CASSPDREAFF
TRBD2,TRBV29-1,.,TRBJ2-3,TGCAGCGTTGCCGGGACTAGCGGGAGTTTCGGCACAGATACGCAGTATTTT,CSVAGTSGSFGTDTQYF
TRBD2,TRBV5-4,.,TRBJ2-1,TGTGCCAGCAGCCTGCCGACCTCGGGACTAGAGGTGAATGAGCAGTTCTTC,CASSLPTSGLEVNEQFF
TRBD2,TRBV5-6,.,TRBJ2-1,TGTGCCAGCAGCTGGGCCAGCGGGGAGCCCTACAATGAGCAGTTCTTC,CASSWASGEPYNEQFF
.,TRBV29-1,.,TRBJ1-1,TGCAGCGTTGAAGGGAGGACTGAAGCTTTCTTT,CSVEGRTEAFF
.,TRBV11-2,.,TRBJ2-7,TGTGCCAGCAGCTTGTTCCCCTACTACGAGCAGTACTTC,CASSLFPYYEQYF
.,TRBV7-9,.,TRBJ2-7,TGTGCCAGCAGCCCATCGGACAGCATCGACGAGCAGTACTTC,CASSPSDSIDEQYF
TRBD1,TRBV9,.,TRBJ1-2,TGTGCCAGCAGCTCAGGTGACAGGGGGCGAACCATCACCTTC,CASSSGDRGRTITF
.,TRBV28,.,TRBJ2-7,TGTGCCAGCGGTTACTACGAGCAGTACTTC,CASGYYEQYF
TRBD1,TRBV5-6,.,TRBJ2-2,TGTGCCAGCAGCTTCACCGGGACAGGGTTCACCGGGGAGCTGTTTTTT,CASSFTGTGFTGELFF
TRBD2,TRBV10-3,.,TRBJ2-7,TGTGCCATCAGTGAGTCCCCGGGGGGAGCGGCGGGAACCCACGAGCAGTACTTC,CAISESPGGAAGTHEQYF
TRBD2,TRBV7-9,.,TRBJ2-7,TGTGCCAGCAGCTTAGCGGGACTAGCGGTAGACTCCTACGAGCAGTACTTC,CASSLAGLAVDSYEQYF
.,TRBV6-4,.,TRBJ1-5,TGTGCCGGCGACATGGGCACGCCAATAGATCAGCCCCAGCATTTT,CAGDMGTPIDQPQHF
TRBD1,TRBV27,.,TRBJ2-7,TGTGCCAGCAGTTCGGGACAGGTCCTACCCTACGAGCAGTACTTC,CASSSGQVLPYEQYF
TRBD2,TRBV7-3,.,TRBJ2-2,TGTGCCAGCAGCTTAATAGCGGGAGGGGACACCGGGGAGCTGTTTTTT,CASSLIAGGDTGELFF
TRBD2,TRBV2,.,TRBJ2-1,TGTGCCAGCGGGCCTGGGCTAGCGGGAAATGAGCAGTTCTTC,CASGPGLAGNEQFF
TRBD2,TRBV7-6,.,TRBJ2-3,TGTGCCAGCAGCTTAGGAGGGACTAGCGGATCATTCACAGATACGCAGTATTTT,CASSLGGTSGSFTDTQYF
TRBD2,TRBV29-1,.,TRBJ2-1,TGCAGCGTTGTATGGCTAGCGGTCTACAATGAGCAGTTCTTC,CSVVWLAVYNEQFF
.,TRBV5-1,.,TRBJ2-7,TGCGCCAGCAGCTTGGTCGTCCGGGGACTCGTACACTACGAGCAGTACTTC,CASSLVVRGLVHYEQYF
.,TRBV7-9,.,TRBJ2-7,TGTGCCAGCAGCTTACCCCCAGGACCCCACTCCTACGAGCAGTACTTC,CASSLPPGPHSYEQYF
.,TRBV14,.,TRBJ2-1,TGTGCCACAGCTCTCGACTCCTACAATGAGCAGTTCTTC,CATALDSYNEQFF
TRBD2,TRBV9,.,TRBJ2-1,TGTGCCAGCAGCCCTCAGGTGGGACTAGACGAGGAGAATGAGCAGTTCTTC,CASSPQVGLDEENEQFF
TRBD1,TRBV2,.,TRBJ2-7,TGTGCCAGCACCTCGGGACAGAGGAGCTCCTACGAGCAGTACTTC,CASTSGQRSSYEQYF
TRBD1,TRBV6-1,.,TRBJ2-1,TGTGCCAGCAGTGAACAGGGGGCGTTGGATGAGCAGTTCTTC,CASSEQGALDEQFF
TRBD2,TRBV5-1,.,TRBJ2-5,TGCGCCAGCAGCTTGGGACTAGCGGGATCTGGGGAGACCCAGTACTTC,CASSLGLAGSGETQYF
.,TRBV4-2,.,TRBJ1-2,TGTGCCAGCAGCCAAGAAAGTACCAGCAACTATGGCTACACCTTC,CASSQESTSNYGYTF
TRBD2,TRBV27,.,TRBJ2-7,TGTGCCAGCAGTGAACTAGCGGGAGGGCTCCCCTACGAGCAGTACTTC,CASSELAGGLPYEQYF
TRBD1,TRBV7-9,.,TRBJ2-1,TGTGCCAGCAGCGAAAGGGGACAGGGGAAGTTCTTC,CASSERGQGKFF
TRBD1,TRBV27,.,TRBJ2-1,TGTGCCAGCAGTTTAGGGACAGGGGGCTACAATGAGCAGTTCTTC,CASSLGTGGYNEQFF
.,TRBV7-9,once,TRBJ2-1,TGTGCCAGCAGCTTAATTATTAGGGGGGCCAACAATGAGCAGTTCTTC,CASSLIIRGANNEQFF
.,TRBV7-6,.,TRBJ2-1,TGTGCCAGCAGCCCCGGGACTTACAATGAGCAGTTCTTC,CASSPGTYNEQFF
TRBD2,TRBV27,.,TRBJ2-7,TGTGCCAGCAGTTACGGACTAGCGGGAATGGGCGAGCAGTACTTC,CASSYGLAGMGEQYF
TRBD1,TRBV5-4,.,TRBJ2-7,TGTGCCAGCAGCTCTATCGGACAGGGATCCTACGAGCAGTACTTC,CASSSIGQGSYEQYF
TRBD2,TRBV18,.,TRBJ2-3,TGTGCCAGCTCACCCTCATCGGCTAGCGGGCTGATCACAGATACGCAGTATTTT,CASSPSSASGLITDTQYF
TRBD2,TRBV4-1,.,TRBJ2-3,TGCGCCAGCAGCCCGACTAGCGGATACACAGATACGCAGTATTTT,CASSPTSGYTDTQYF
.,TRBV21-1,.,TRBJ2-3,TGTGCCAGCAGCAAAGCGAGACGGAGGCCCTCCACAGATACGCAGTATTTT,CASSKARRRPSTDTQYF
.,TRBV11-2,.,TRBJ2-7,TGTGCCAGCAGCTCACACGTTAGCGGACCGACCTACGAGCAGTACTTC,CASSSHVSGPTYEQYF
.,TRBV4-1,.,TRBJ2-2,TGCGCCAGCAGCCATGCCCTAGGAGCCACCTTCTCACCCGGGGAGCTGTTTTTT,CASSHALGATFSPGELFF
.,TRBV7-9,.,TRBJ1-1,TGTGCCAGCAGCTTAGCAGGGGGGCAGGTTAATTTGGCTGAAGCTTTCTTT,CASSLAGGQVNLAEAFF
TRBD2,TRBV9,.,TRBJ2-1,TGTGCCAGCAGCGAGCGGGATTTTGAGCAGTTCTTC,CASSERDFEQFF
TRBD2,TRBV29-1,.,TRBJ2-3,TGCAGCGTTTCCCATAGCGGGAGTATAGATACGCAGTATTTT,CSVSHSGSIDTQYF
TRBD2,TRBV6-1,.,TRBJ2-7,TGTGCCAGCAGCTATACTAGCGGGAACTACGAGCAGTACTTC,CASSYTSGNYEQYF
.,TRBV29-1,.,TRBJ1-4,TGCAGCGTTGAAGTTGCGGGGGGTAATGAAAAACTGTTTTTT,CSVEVAGGNEKLFF
TRBD2,TRBV11-2,.,TRBJ2-1,TGTGCCAGCAGCTTAGCCCCGAGCGGGAGGGACTCCTACAATGAGCAGTTCTTC,CASSLAPSGRDSYNEQFF
.,TRBV15,.,TRBJ1-2,TGTGCCACCAGCAGACTTACGGACACAAACAACTATGGCTACACCTTC,CATSRLTDTNNYGYTF
.,TRBV5-1,.,TRBJ2-7,TGCGCCAGCAGCTTTGCACAGGCCTACGAGCAGTACTTC,CASSFAQAYEQYF
.,TRBV27,.,TRBJ1-5,TGTGCCAGCAGTTTGAAAGGGGTATCTCAGCCCCAGCATTTT,CASSLKGVSQPQHF
.,TRBV28,once,TRBJ2-7,TGTGCCAGCAGTTTCGGGCAGGGCTCTTACGAGCAGTACTTC,CASSFGQGSYEQYF
.,TRBV6-1,.,TRBJ2-1,TGTGCCAGCACCAACTATTATGAGCAGTTCTTC,CASTNYYEQFF